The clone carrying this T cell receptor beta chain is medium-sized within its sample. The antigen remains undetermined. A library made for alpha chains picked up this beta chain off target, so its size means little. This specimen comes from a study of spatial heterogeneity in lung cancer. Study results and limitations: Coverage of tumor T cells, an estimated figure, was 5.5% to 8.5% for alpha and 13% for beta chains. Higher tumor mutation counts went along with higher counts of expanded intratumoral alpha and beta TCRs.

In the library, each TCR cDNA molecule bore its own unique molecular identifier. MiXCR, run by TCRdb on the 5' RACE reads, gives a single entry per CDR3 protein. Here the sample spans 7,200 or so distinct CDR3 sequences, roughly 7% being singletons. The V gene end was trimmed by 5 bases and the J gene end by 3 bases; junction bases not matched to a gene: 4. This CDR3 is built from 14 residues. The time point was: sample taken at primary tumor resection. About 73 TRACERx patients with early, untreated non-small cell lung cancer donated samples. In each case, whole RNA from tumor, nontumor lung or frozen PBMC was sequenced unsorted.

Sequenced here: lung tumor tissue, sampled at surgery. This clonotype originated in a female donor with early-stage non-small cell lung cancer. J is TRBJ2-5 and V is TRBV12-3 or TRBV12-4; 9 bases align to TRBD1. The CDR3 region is CASSPWTGEETQYF. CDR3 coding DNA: TGTGCCAGCAGTCCTTGGACAGGGGAAGAGACCCAGTACTTC.